This is a list of T cell receptor beta chains from one sample in a study of a mutant IDH1 vaccine in newly diagnosed glioma. Their cognate antigens are unknown. TCRdb's table, derived via immunoSEQ multiplex PCR, lists solely in-frame clones and lacks some. Among about 85,000 clones listed, approximately 89% were seen once. The sample in question was PBMCs, obtained from a glioma patient whose treatment included an IDH1 peptide vaccine. These receptors all stem from a woman between 50 and 59 years old with glioma. CDR3s include the opening cysteine and the closing phenylalanine or tryptophan.

j_gene: TRBJ2-7
len: 15
v_gene: TRBV19
CDR3aa: CASSIAQGGSYEQYF

j_gene: TRBJ2-6
len: 16
v_gene: TRBV30
CDR3aa: CAGAGGEGSGANVLTF

j_gene: TRBJ1-3
len: 14
v_gene: TRBV2
CDR3aa: CASSREKQGNTIYF

j_gene: TRBJ1-4
len: 13
v_gene: TRBV29-1
CDR3aa: CSVVGAYGEKLFF

j_gene: TRBJ2-1
len: 12
v_gene: TRBV30
CDR3aa: CAWSVYYNEQFF

j_gene: TRBJ1-6
len: 16
v_gene: TRBV7-6
CDR3aa: CASSLAPGQRNSPLHF

j_gene: TRBJ2-2
len: 14
v_gene: TRBV5-1
CDR3aa: CASSTQGNTGELFF

j_gene: TRBJ2-7
len: 15
v_gene: TRBV5-5
CDR3aa: CASSFVGTDSYEQYF

j_gene: TRBJ2-5
len: 12
v_gene: TRBV5-1
CDR3aa: CASSLRQETQYF

j_gene: TRBJ2-1
len: 14
v_gene: TRBV10-1
CDR3aa: CASSVYREANEQFF

j_gene: TRBJ1-5
len: 16
v_gene: TRBV5-8
CDR3aa: CASSLVRGQGNQPQHF

j_gene: TRBJ2-2
len: 13
v_gene: TRBV6-6
CDR3aa: CASSATGTGELFF

j_gene: -
len: 14
v_gene: TRBV19
CDR3aa: CASSKLAGDYEQYF

j_gene: TRBJ2-7
len: 16
v_gene: TRBV6-1
CDR3aa: CASSEGAGEGRDEQYF

j_gene: TRBJ2-1
len: 17
v_gene: TRBV28
CDR3aa: CASSPPRRTGEYNEQFF

j_gene: TRBJ1-6
len: 14
v_gene: TRBV5-6
CDR3aa: CASSRGIVNSPLHF

j_gene: TRBJ2-2
len: 15
v_gene: TRBV6-5
CDR3aa: CASTYLNMHTGELFF

j_gene: TRBJ2-3
len: 15
v_gene: TRBV4-1
CDR3aa: CASSQGPGSTDTQYF

j_gene: TRBJ1-1
len: 15
v_gene: TRBV2
CDR3aa: CASSGTGGLNTEAFF

j_gene: TRBJ2-1
len: 13
v_gene: TRBV5-6
CDR3aa: CASSFGPYNEQFF

j_gene: TRBJ2-5
len: 18
v_gene: TRBV9
CDR3aa: CASSPFGTSGAAGETQYF

j_gene: TRBJ1-1
len: 14
v_gene: TRBV9
CDR3aa: CASSVQGGNTEAFF

j_gene: TRBJ1-1
len: 16
v_gene: TRBV18
CDR3aa: CASSPALGPWDTEAFF

j_gene: TRBJ1-1
len: 17
v_gene: TRBV19
CDR3aa: CASSINTFGTGGRRAFF

j_gene: TRBJ1-3
len: 18
v_gene: TRBV11-3
CDR3aa: CASSLDASRGSSGNTIYF

j_gene: TRBJ2-7
len: 15
v_gene: TRBV28
CDR3aa: CASRTMGQGAGEQYF

j_gene: TRBJ2-1
len: 12
v_gene: TRBV28
CDR3aa: CASSYGGGTLFF

j_gene: TRBJ1-1
len: 13
v_gene: TRBV2
CDR3aa: CASIETGRTEAFF

j_gene: TRBJ2-7
len: 14
v_gene: TRBV27
CDR3aa: CASSLRTDAYEQYF

j_gene: TRBJ2-3
len: 13
v_gene: TRBV6-1
CDR3aa: CASSFRDVDTQYF

j_gene: TRBJ2-7
len: 15
v_gene: TRBV6-4
CDR3aa: CASSPRGAGLYEQYF

j_gene: TRBJ1-4
len: 16
v_gene: TRBV9
CDR3aa: CASSVAGRGVAEKLFF

j_gene: TRBJ2-7
len: 15
v_gene: TRBV6-5
CDR3aa: CASSYSSRVGYEQYF

j_gene: TRBJ2-1
len: 16
v_gene: TRBV4-1
CDR3aa: CASSQDKLAGGNEQFF

j_gene: TRBJ1-1
len: 15
v_gene: TRBV18
CDR3aa: CASSPSQRANTEAFF

j_gene: TRBJ2-1
len: 16
v_gene: TRBV12-5
CDR3aa: CASALSGRVSYNEQFF

j_gene: TRBJ1-6
len: 17
v_gene: TRBV28
CDR3aa: CASSLGRDRRHNSPLHF

j_gene: TRBJ2-3
len: 16
v_gene: TRBV23-1
CDR3aa: CASSQSRKVSTDTQYF

j_gene: -
len: 11
v_gene: TRBV5-4
CDR3aa: CARNGGNEQYF

j_gene: TRBJ2-7
len: 15
v_gene: TRBV30
CDR3aa: CAWSGSVATTYEQYF

j_gene: TRBJ2-1
len: 11
v_gene: TRBV20-1
CDR3aa: CSVQGDWEQFF

j_gene: TRBJ1-5
len: 17
v_gene: TRBV5-4
CDR3aa: CASSPAPDRGQGQPQHF

j_gene: TRBJ2-5
len: 15
v_gene: TRBV2
CDR3aa: CASSLGLAEQETQYF

j_gene: TRBJ1-4
len: 16
v_gene: TRBV5-1
CDR3aa: CASSLVLRQGGEKLFF

j_gene: TRBJ2-1
len: 16
v_gene: TRBV4-2
CDR3aa: CASSPRLAGELDEQFF

j_gene: TRBJ2-2
len: 13
v_gene: TRBV27
CDR3aa: CASSGTGPGELFF